The 16 T cell receptor beta chains below come from one sample, sequenced in a study of tumor-infiltrating lymphocytes in primary liver carcinoma. The researchers produced TCR beta cDNA from about 510 ng total RNA with a constant-region primer. Three nested multiplex PCR rounds, a slightly modified ARM-PCR method, built the TCR beta libraries. The first two PCR rounds used TRBV1-TRBV30 primers with a Cbeta primer, 10 cycles each. A single record per CDR3 protein comes from TCRdb applying MiXCR to the multiplex PCR reads. The table shows roughly 100,000 distinct CDR3 sequences, with roughly 80% occurring only once. It was from roughly 20-30 mg of unsorted bulk tissue that RNA and DNA were co-extracted. The specimen sequenced was liver tumor tissue from sampling region 3. As for subset: tumor region T3, left-lateral pole. These TCRs come from a man in his forties or fifties with primary liver carcinoma and hepatitis B virus infection.

A word on this clonotype: Compared with germline, one end of the junction differs, possibly owing to a read error. V and J are TRBV28 and TRBJ2-1; 8 positions match TRBD2. CDR1 and CDR2 (germline): MDHEN, SYDVKM. The CDR3 loop spans 14 amino acids. The DNA of the CDR3 is TGTGCCAGCTTTTTAACTAGCGGCTACGATGAGCAGTTCTTC. Its protein is CASFLTSGYDEQFF.

As concerns this clonotype: A much larger clone differs from this one at a single base, so this may be a read error. This chain uses TRBV5-1 with TRBJ2-1; D might be TRBD2 (6 bases). This CDR3 spans 14 amino acids. Germline CDR1 reads SGHRS; CDR2 reads YFSETQ. CDR3 region: CASSFSGAYNKQFF. The CDR3 DNA sequence: TGCGCCAGCAGCTTTTCGGGAGCGTACAATAAGCAGTTCTTC.

Points on this clonotype: Compared with germline, one end of the junction differs, possibly owing to a read error. This chain joins TRBV2 and TRBJ2-4, with 9 nucleotides matching TRBD1. The CDR3 is 12 residues long. The germline gives CDR1 SNHLY, CDR2 FYNNEI. As DNA, the CDR3 is TGTACCAGCAGGGGGACAGGGAGCATTCAGTACTTC. Encoded protein: CTSRGTGSIQYF.

This chain connects TRBV4-1 to TRBJ2-7; the D gene is possibly TRBD1 (6 bases). The V gene's germline CDR1 is MGHRA and CDR2 YSYEKL. V dropped 6 bases and J dropped 4 bases, with 16 bases sitting between them. The CDR3 has 14 amino acids. CDR3 loop: CASSLNDRSYEQYF. The CDR3 bases are TGCGCCAGCAGTCTAAATGACAGGTCATACGAGCAGTACTTC.

As regards this clonotype: An end of the junction does not agree with germline; a read error may underlie this. V is TRBV7-9 and J is TRBJ2-1, with TRBD2 matching over 7 bases. The germline CDR1 and CDR2 sequences are SEHNR and FQNEAQ (reference sequence). The CDR3 has 16 residues. CDR3 bases: TGTGCCAGCAGCCCAGATGGGGGGACTAAAGGCAATGAGGAGTTCTTC. The encoded protein is CASSPDGGTKGNEEFF.

This chain joins TRBV5-6 and TRBJ2-7; 8 positions agree with TRBD2. The CDR3 length is 16 residues. The germline V gene encodes CDR1 SGHDT and CDR2 YYEEEE. V shed 4 bases and J 0 bases; nucleotides not matched to a gene: 9. This CDR3 is CASSKTWREASYEQYF. CDR3 in DNA: TGTGCCAGCAGCAAAACTTGGCGGGAGGCCTCCTACGAGCAGTACTTC.

As regards this clonotype: At one end the junction does not follow the germline gene, possibly because of a read error. The chain couples TRBV11-1 to TRBJ2-7, with 11 bases matching TRBD2. CDR1 is SGHAT, CDR2 FQDESV, per germline (reference sequence). The CDR3 covers 16 residues. The CDR3 is CVSSFPGTSGGYEQYF. CDR3 bases: TGTGTCAGCAGCTTTCCCGGGACTAGCGGAGGTTACGAGCAGTACTTC.

Of note for this clonotype: Germline is not matched at one junction end, which may reflect a read error. J is TRBJ2-5 and V is TRBV6-2 or TRBV6-3; unclear D gene. This CDR3 contains 15 residues. The germline CDR1 and CDR2 sequences are MNHEY and SVGEGT. CDR3 in amino acids: CVSSYRAVTQETQYF. The CDR3 coding sequence is TGCGTCAGCAGTTACCGGGCAGTTACCCAAGAGACCCAGTACTTC.

On this clonotype: The junction and the germline gene differ at one end; a read error may be behind it. V and J are TRBV20-1 and TRBJ2-3; 10 positions match TRBD2. The CDR3 is made up of 12 amino acids. Germline CDR1 reads DFQATT; CDR2 reads SNEGSKA (reference sequence). CDR3 region: CGAASGSDTQYF. In DNA, the CDR3 is TGCGGTGCCGCTAGCGGGAGTGATACGCAGTATTTT.

DNA for the CDR3: TGCAGCACCATGGGTGGCGGATCTTCCGATACGCAGTATTTT. Its translation: CSTMGGGSSDTQYF. The rearrangement joins TRBV29-1 to TRBJ2-3; no clear D gene. The germline V gene has CDR1 SQVTM and CDR2 ANQGSEA. Trimming left V 8 bases short and J 6 bases short, with 21 bases between. The CDR3 contains 14 residues.

This clonotype is a singleton in its sample. This clone may be a read error of a much larger clone one base away. The chain couples TRBV28 to TRBJ2-3; D might be TRBD2 (5 bases). Germline assignment: CDR1 MDHEN and CDR2 SYDVKM. The CDR3 sequence is 17 residues long. CDR3 sequence reads: CVSSSTLGRSSTDTRYF. The CDR3 coding sequence is TGTGTCAGCAGTTCCACCCTCGGGCGGTCTAGCACAGATACGCGGTATTTT.

This clonotype was detected only once. CDR3 region: CASSQERAGGYDEQFF. DNA of the CDR3: TGTGCCAGCAGCCAAGAGCGAGCGGGGGGTTACGATGAGCAGTTCTTC. The V gene is TRBV4-2, the J gene TRBJ2-1; 9 bases are shared with TRBD2. Germline V lookup: CDR1 LGHNA, CDR2 YNFKEQ. This CDR3 is 16 amino acids long. Unmatched junction bases numbered 8, after V lost 0 bases and J lost 8 bases.

This clonotype was picked up one time. At one of its ends the junction is not consistent with the germline gene, which may arise from a read error. The chain's CDR3 is CANSQAGAGRNCGYSF. CDR3 sequence (DNA): TGCGCCAACAGCCAGGCAGGGGCAGGGAGGAACTGTGGCTACAGCTTC. The chain links TRBV4-3 to TRBJ1-2; possible D gene TRBD1, 6 bases. Per the germline V gene, CDR1 is LGHNA and CDR2 is YSLEER. The CDR3 loop spans 16 amino acids.

With respect to this clonotype: It is likely a read error, because the conserved phenylalanine at the end of the CDR3 is missing. J is TRBJ2-4 and V is TRBV11-1, with 7 nucleotides matching TRBD2. CDR3 length equals 17 residues. CDR1 is SGHAT, CDR2 FQDESV, per germline (reference sequence). CDR3 coding DNA: TGTGCTAGCAGCTTTCCCGAGACTAGCAGGACCAAAAACATTCAGTACCTC. This encodes CASSFPETSRTKNIQYL.

With regard to this clonotype: Mismatch with germline at one junction end may stem from a read error. V is TRBV6-1 and J is TRBJ2-3; a possible D gene is TRBD2 (6 bases). The germline gives CDR1 MNHNS, CDR2 SASEGT. CDR3 length: 15 residues. CDR3 DNA: TGTGCCAGCAGTGTTCGGGGGAATGGAACAGATACGCAATATTTT. Protein: CASSVRGNGTDTQYF.

In the case of this clonotype: The CDR3 does not end in the conserved phenylalanine or tryptophan, so this is likely a read error. This chain uses TRBV29-1 with TRBJ2-1; 8 bases map to TRBD2. Germline CDR1 is SQVTM and CDR2 is ANQGSEA. The CDR3 consists of 13 residues. V was clipped by 7 bases and J by 3 bases; unmatched bases: 5. The CDR3 is CSASGGFYNEQFL. The CDR3 nucleotides read TGCAGCGCATCGGGGGGGTTCTACAATGAGCAGTTCTTG.